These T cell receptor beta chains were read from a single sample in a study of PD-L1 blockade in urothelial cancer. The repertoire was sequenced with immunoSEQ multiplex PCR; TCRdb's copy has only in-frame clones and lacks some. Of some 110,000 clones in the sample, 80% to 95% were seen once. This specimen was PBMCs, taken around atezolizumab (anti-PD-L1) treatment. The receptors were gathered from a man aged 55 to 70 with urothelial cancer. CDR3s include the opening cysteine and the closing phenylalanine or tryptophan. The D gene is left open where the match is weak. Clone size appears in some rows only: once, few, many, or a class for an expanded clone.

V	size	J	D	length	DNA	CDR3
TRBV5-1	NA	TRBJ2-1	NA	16	TGCGCCAGCAGCTTGGCTTTGGGTAGCGGAGGCAATGAGCAGTTCTTC	CASSLALGSGGNEQFF
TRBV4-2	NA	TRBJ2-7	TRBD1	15	TGTGCCAGCAGCCTTAACCCGGGACAGGGCTCCGAGCAGTACTTC	CASSLNPGQGSEQYF
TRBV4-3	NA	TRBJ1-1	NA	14	TGCGCCAGCAGCCAAGAGGTGGGGCATACTGAAGCTTTCTTT	CASSQEVGHTEAFF
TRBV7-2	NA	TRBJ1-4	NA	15	TGTGCCAGCAGCTTAGCAGGCAGGGGATATGAAAAACTGTTTTTT	CASSLAGRGYEKLFF
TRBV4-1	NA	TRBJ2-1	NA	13	TGCGCCAGCAGCAAACAGGGTTGGAATGAGCAGTTCTTC	CASSKQGWNEQFF
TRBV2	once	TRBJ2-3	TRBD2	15	TGTGCCAGCAGGGTGACTAGCGGGGGCACAGATACGCAGTATTTT	CASRVTSGGTDTQYF
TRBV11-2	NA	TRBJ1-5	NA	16	TGTGCCAGCAGCCAAGGAGGCGGGGGCGGTTATCAGCCCCAGCATTTT	CASSQGGGGGYQPQHF
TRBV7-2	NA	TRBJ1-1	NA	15	TGTGCCAGCAGGTTCTGGATACAGGGGAACACTGAAGCTTTCTTT	CASRFWIQGNTEAFF
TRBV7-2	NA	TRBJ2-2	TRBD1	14	TGTGCCAGCAGCCCGACAGGGGGCACCGGGGAGCTGTTTTTT	CASSPTGGTGELFF
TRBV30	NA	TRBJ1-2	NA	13	TGTGCCTGGAGGCAGGGAAGGAGCTATGGCTACACCTTC	CAWRQGRSYGYTF
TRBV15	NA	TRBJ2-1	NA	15	TGTGCCACCAGCAGAGTCGTATCCAGTTCAAATGAGCAGTTCTTC	CATSRVVSSSNEQFF
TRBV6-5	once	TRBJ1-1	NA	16	TGTGCCAGCAGTTACACCCCAGGGAATCTGGACACTGAAGCTTTCTTT	CASSYTPGNLDTEAFF
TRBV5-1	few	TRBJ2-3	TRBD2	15	TGCGCCAGCAGCTTGGACGTGGGACTAGCGGGGGGTGTGTATTTT	CASSLDVGLAGGVYF
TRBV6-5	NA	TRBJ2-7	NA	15	TGTGCCAGCAGCTTCCGACAGGCCCTCTCCTACGAGCAGTACTTC	CASSFRQALSYEQYF
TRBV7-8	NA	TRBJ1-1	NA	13	TGTGCCAGCAGCCCCATAGTGGGGGCCGAAGCTTTCTTT	CASSPIVGAEAFF
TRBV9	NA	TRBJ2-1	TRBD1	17	TGTGCCAGCAGCGTAAGTTTATGGGACAGGGGCTACAATGAGCAGTTCTTC	CASSVSLWDRGYNEQFF
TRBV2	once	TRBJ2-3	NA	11	TGTGCCAGCAGCCTCCCAGATACGCAGTATTTT	CASSLPDTQYF
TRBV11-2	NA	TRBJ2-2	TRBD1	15	TGTGCCAGCAGTAGACAGGGGGCGGGGGCCGGGGAGCTGTTTTTT	CASSRQGAGAGELFF
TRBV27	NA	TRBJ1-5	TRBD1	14	TGTGCCAGCAGCGACAGGGATAGCAATCAGCCCCAGCATTTT	CASSDRDSNQPQHF
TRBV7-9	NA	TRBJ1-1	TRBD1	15	TGTGCCAGCAGACCTACAGGGGGAATGGACACTGAAGCTTTCTTT	CASRPTGGMDTEAFF
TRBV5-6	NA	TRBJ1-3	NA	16	TGTGCCAGCAGCTTGCGAGGTGCAGCGGGAGGAAACACCATATATTTT	CASSLRGAAGGNTIYF
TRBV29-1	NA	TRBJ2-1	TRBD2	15	TGCAGCGTTGGTTTCGCCAGCGGGAATAGCAATGAGCAGTTCTTC	CSVGFASGNSNEQFF